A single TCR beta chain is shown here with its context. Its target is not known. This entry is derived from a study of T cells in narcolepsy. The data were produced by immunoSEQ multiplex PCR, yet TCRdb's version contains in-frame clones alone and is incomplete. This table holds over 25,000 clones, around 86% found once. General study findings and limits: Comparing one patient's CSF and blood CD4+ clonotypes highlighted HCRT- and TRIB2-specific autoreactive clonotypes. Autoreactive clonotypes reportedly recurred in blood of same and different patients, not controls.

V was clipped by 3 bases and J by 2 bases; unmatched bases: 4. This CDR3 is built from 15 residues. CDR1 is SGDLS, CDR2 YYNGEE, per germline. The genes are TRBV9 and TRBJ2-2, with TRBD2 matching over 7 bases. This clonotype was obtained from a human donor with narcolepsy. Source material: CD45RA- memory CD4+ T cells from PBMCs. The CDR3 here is CASSGSGDNTGELFF. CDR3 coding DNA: TGTGCCAGCAGCGGGAGCGGGGACAACACCGGGGAGCTGTTTTTT.